One sample yielded the 3 T cell receptor beta chains listed below, sequenced in a study of blood T cell repertoires in COVID-19. This table comes from immunoSEQ multiplex PCR, and its TCRdb copy is limited to in-frame clones, with some not included. This table holds about 220,000 clones, about 84% found once. Sequencing was performed on peripheral blood. These receptors all come from a human donor in a cohort sampled during active COVID-19.

The V and J genes are TRBV9 and TRBJ1-6; D is unresolved. Trimming pared 3 bases from V and 3 bases from J, leaving 10 bases between. Germline V gene sequence: CDR1 SGDLS, CDR2 YYNGEE. There are 15 residues in the CDR3. The CDR3 DNA is TGTGCCAGCAGCGGCGCGGGAGACTATAATTCACCCCTCCACTTT. This encodes CASSGAGDYNSPLHF.

This chain links TRBV15 with TRBJ2-7; tentatively, D is TRBD2 (7 bases). Germline CDR1 and CDR2: LNHNV and YYDKDF (reference sequence). The V end was cut by 0 bases, the J end by 6 bases, with 15 bases between. This CDR3 contains 15 residues. Here the CDR3 reads CATSRDLRGHGEQYF. The DNA for the CDR3 is TGTGCCACCAGCAGAGATTTGCGGGGGCACGGCGAGCAGTACTTC. Looking up the rest from reference TRBV15 and TRBJ2-7 gives the full variable domain: DAMVIQNPRYQVTQFGKPVTLSCSQTLNHNVMYWYQQKSSQAPKLLFHYYDKDFNNEADTPDNFQSRRPNTSFCFLDIRSPGLGDTAMYLCATSRDLRGHGEQYFGPGTRLTVT.

The rearrangement uses TRBV24-1 and TRBJ2-7; D is perhaps TRBD1 (6 bases). The CDR3 is 12 amino acids. Germline values: CDR1 KGHDR, CDR2 SFDVKD. Trimming left V 6 bases short and J 7 bases short, with 12 bases between. The CDR3 DNA is TGTGCCACCAGTCGATCAGGGGAAGAGCAGTACTTC. It translates to CATSRSGEEQYF.